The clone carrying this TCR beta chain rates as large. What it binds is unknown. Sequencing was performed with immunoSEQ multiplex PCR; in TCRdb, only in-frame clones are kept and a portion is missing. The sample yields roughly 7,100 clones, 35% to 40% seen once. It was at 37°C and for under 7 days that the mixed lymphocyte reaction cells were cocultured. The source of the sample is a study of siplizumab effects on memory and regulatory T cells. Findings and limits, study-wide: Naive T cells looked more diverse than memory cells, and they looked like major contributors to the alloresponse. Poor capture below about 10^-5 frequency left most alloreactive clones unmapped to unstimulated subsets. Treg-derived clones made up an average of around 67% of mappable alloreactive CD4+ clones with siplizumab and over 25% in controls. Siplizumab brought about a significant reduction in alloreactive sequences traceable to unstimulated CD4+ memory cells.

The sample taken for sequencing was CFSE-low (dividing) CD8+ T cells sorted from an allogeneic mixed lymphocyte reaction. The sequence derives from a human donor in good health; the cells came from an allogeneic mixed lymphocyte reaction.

As DNA, the CDR3 is TGTGCCAGCAGCCTAACTAGCGGCTCTTACGAGCAGTACTTC. Protein: CASSLTSGSYEQYF. This rearrangement joins TRBV27 to TRBJ2-7; TRBD2 matches 8 bases. The CDR3 is made up of 14 amino acids. The ends lost 6 bases at V and 4 bases at J; junction bases unmatched: 8. Germline lookup yields CDR1 MNHEY and CDR2 SMNVEV (reference sequence).